Reported below is one T cell receptor beta chain. Antigen specificity is unknown. Reverse transcribing all isolated RNA meant expressed TCRB transcripts were sequenced. Data came from immunoSEQ multiplex PCR; TCRdb stores just in-frame clones and leaves some out. Seen here are around 140,000 clones, about 13% observed once, and the top ten hold 1% to 1.5%. This sample stems from a study of beta chain features in type 1 diabetes. The study's findings and limits: There were fewer insertions and more deletions at the VDJ junctions of type 1 diabetes patients. In every one of the four CD4+ subsets, TCRB CDR3s were moderately but significantly shorter in Type 1 diabetes patients.

Looked up from germline, CDR1 is SGHRS and CDR2 is YFSETQ. V gave up 0 bases and J gave up 2 bases, with 12 bases separating them. This CDR3 is built from 16 residues. The chain is built from TRBV5-1 and TRBJ1-5; D is undetermined. The origin of this receptor is a man aged 18 to 30 with type 1 diabetes. The specimen was central memory CD4+ T cells from blood. The CDR3 sequence: CASSLGTNIGNQPQHF. The CDR3 region has the DNA TGCGCCAGCAGCTTGGGGACTAATATAGGCAATCAGCCCCAGCATTTT.